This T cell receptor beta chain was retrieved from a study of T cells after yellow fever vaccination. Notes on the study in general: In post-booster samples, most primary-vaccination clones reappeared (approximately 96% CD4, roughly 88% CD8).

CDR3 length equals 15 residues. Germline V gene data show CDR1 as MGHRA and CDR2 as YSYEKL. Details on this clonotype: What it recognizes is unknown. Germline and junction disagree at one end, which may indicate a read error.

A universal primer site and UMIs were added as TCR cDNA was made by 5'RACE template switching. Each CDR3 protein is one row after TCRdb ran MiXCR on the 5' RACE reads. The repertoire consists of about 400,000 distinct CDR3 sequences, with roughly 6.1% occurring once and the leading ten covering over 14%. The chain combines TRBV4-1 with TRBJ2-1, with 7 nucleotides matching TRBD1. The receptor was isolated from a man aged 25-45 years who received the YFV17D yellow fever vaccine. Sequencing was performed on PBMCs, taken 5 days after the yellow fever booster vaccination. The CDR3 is CASSRGQFSNNEQFF. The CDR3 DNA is TGCGCCAGCAGCCGGGGACAGTTCTCCAACAATGAGCAGTTCTTC.